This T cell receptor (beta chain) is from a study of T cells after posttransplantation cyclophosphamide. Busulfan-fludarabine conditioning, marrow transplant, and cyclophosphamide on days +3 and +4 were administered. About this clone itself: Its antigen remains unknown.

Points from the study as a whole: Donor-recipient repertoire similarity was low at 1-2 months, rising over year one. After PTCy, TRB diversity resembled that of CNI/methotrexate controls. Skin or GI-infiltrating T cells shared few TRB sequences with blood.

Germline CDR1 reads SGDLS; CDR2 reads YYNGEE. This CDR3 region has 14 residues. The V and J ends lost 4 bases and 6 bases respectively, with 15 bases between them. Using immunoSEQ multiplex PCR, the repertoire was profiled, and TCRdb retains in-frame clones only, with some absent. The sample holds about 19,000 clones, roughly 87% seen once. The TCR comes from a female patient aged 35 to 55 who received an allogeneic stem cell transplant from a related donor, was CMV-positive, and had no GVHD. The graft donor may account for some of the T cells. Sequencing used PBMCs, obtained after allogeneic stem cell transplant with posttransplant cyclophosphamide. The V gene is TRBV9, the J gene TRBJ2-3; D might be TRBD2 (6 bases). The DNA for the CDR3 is TGTGCCAGCAGCACTCTACTCCGGGGGGATACGCAGTATTTT. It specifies CASSTLLRGDTQYF. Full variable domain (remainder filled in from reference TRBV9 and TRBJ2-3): DSGVTQTPKHLITATGQRVTLRCSPRSGDLSVYWYQQSLDQGLQFLIQYYNGEERAKGNILERFSAQQFPDLHSELNLSSLELGDSALYFCASSTLLRGDTQYFGPGTRLTVL.